Each of the 27 T cell receptor beta chains below was sequenced from the same sample in a study of beta chain features in type 1 diabetes. The isolated RNA, all of it, was reverse transcribed, so expressed TCRB transcripts were what got sequenced. Some clones are missing from TCRdb's copy, which holds only in-frame ones; the method was immunoSEQ multiplex PCR. This sample has 430,000 or so clones; 9.5% to 12% occur once, and the top ten carry approximately 0.05%. The sample consisted of naive CD4+ T cells from blood. These receptors all come from a woman aged 18-29 years in good health.

The rearrangement links TRBV18 to TRBJ1-2; a weak D match, TRBD1 (6 bases). This CDR3 spans 16 amino acids. V lost 4 bases, J lost 5 bases, and 20 bases lay in between. The germline V gene encodes CDR1 KGHSH and CDR2 LQKENI. Here the CDR3 reads CASSLQGTKDLYGYTF. The DNA of the CDR3 is TGTGCCAGCTCACTCCAAGGGACAAAGGATTTATATGGCTACACCTTC. The full variable domain, with the rest looked up from reference TRBV18 and TRBJ1-2, is NAGVMQNPRHLVRRRGQEARLRCSPMKGHSHVYWYRQLPEEGLKFMVYLQKENIIDESGMPKERFSAEFPKEGPSILRIQQVVRGDSAAYFCASSLQGTKDLYGYTFGSGTRLTVV.

The V gene is TRBV7-2, the J gene TRBJ2-1; D is ambiguous. This CDR3 has 15 residues. V was pared by 1 base and J by 5 bases, with 12 bases between. CDR1 and CDR2 from the germline V gene are SGHTA and FQGNSA. The CDR3 coding sequence is TGTGCCAGCAGCTTAGTTGGTCTAGTGAACAATGAGCAGTTCTTC. Translation gives CASSLVGLVNNEQFF.

The chain carries TRBV7-2 and TRBJ2-5, with D unresolved. The germline V gene has CDR1 SGHTA and CDR2 FQGNSA. V lost 5 bases, J lost 6 bases, and 10 bases lay in between. The CDR3 runs 12 residues. CDR3 DNA sequence: TGTGCCAGCAGCCCAACGGTCAAGACCCAGTACTTC. Amino acids: CASSPTVKTQYF.

This clone was observed a handful of times. The J gene is TRBJ2-5, the V gene TRBV5-1, with 7 bases aligning to TRBD1. Germline values: CDR1 SGHRS, CDR2 YFSETQ. J gave up 1 base and V 2 bases, and 5 bases lay outside the gene matches. The CDR3 sequence is 15 residues long. The CDR3: CASSFRQGIQETQYF. The CDR3 DNA reads TGCGCCAGCAGCTTTCGACAGGGAATCCAAGAGACCCAGTACTTC.

The rearrangement joins TRBV7-9 to TRBJ2-1, with 10 bases lining up with TRBD2. The CDR3 length is 13 residues. Germline V gene sequence: CDR1 SEHNR, CDR2 FQNEAQ (reference sequence). V dropped 4 bases and J dropped 16; count of bases not matched to a gene: 10. The DNA of the CDR3 is TGTGCCAGCAGCTACCCAGAGCGGGGGGGCCTCTTCTTC. This translates into CASSYPERGGLFF.

With regard to this clone: Just one base apart from a much larger clone, this may be a read error. Different DNA sequences within this sample yield the same CDR3. V usage is TRBV9 and J usage is TRBJ2-3; D uncertain. V lost 1 base, J lost 1 base, and 4 bases lay in between. The CDR3 sequence is 13 residues long. CDR1 and CDR2 from the germline V gene are SGDLS and YYNGEE. This CDR3 is CASSVSGTDTQYF. CDR3 nucleotide sequence: TGTGCCAGCAGCGTAAGTGGCACAGATACGCAGTATTTT.

The chain has TRBV18 and TRBJ2-1; D uncertain. Trimming removed 3 bases from V and 7 bases from J, with 13 bases in between. There are 14 residues in the CDR3. From germline, CDR1 is KGHSH and CDR2 LQKENI. The CDR3, as DNA: TGTGCCAGCTCACCGAGTCAAGGGAAGAATGAGCAGTTCTTC. Protein sequence: CASSPSQGKNEQFF.

The rearrangement uses TRBV5-4 and TRBJ1-1; 8 nucleotides align to TRBD1. The CDR3 covers 14 residues. CDR1 and CDR2 from the germline V gene are SGHNT and YYREEE (reference sequence). Unmatched junction bases numbered 4, after V lost 3 bases and J lost 3 bases. CDR3 DNA: TGTGCCAGCAGCTCGAAGACAGGGGACACTGAAGCTTTCTTT. Its protein is CASSSKTGDTEAFF.

This clone occurred a few times. CDR3 DNA sequence: TGCGCCAGCAGCCTTACCACGACAGGGGGCAATCAGCCCCAGCATTTT. Translation: CASSLTTTGGNQPQHF. The V call is TRBV4-3, the J call TRBJ1-5; 8 bases align to TRBD1. Unmatched junction bases numbered 7, after V lost 4 bases and J lost 2 bases. The CDR3 consists of 16 residues. Germline assignment: CDR1 LGHNA and CDR2 YSLEER.

This clone was detected a few times. This rearrangement joins TRBV25-1 to TRBJ1-2; TRBD1 matches at 10 bases. The CDR3 has 13 residues. Losses at the gene ends were 4 bases for V and 8 bases for J; bases not matched to a gene: 4. CDR1 and CDR2 (germline): MGHDK, SYGVNS. CDR3 coding DNA: TGTGCCAGCAGTGGCCGGACAGGGGGAGGCTACACCTTC. The encoded protein is CASSGRTGGGYTF.

This clone was seen a few times. This rearrangement joins TRBV11-2 to TRBJ2-1; no clear D. Germline CDR1 SGHAT, CDR2 FQNNGV. This CDR3 has 16 residues. Trimming removed 1 base from V and 0 bases from J, with 10 bases in between. The CDR3 loop reads CASSLAPAGSYNEQFF. The CDR3 nucleotides read TGTGCCAGCAGCTTAGCACCCGCCGGCTCCTACAATGAGCAGTTCTTC.

This clone was detected ten times or more. V gene TRBV7-9 combines with J gene TRBJ2-5; D not certain. The length of the CDR3 is 14 residues. V lost 1 base to trimming and J lost 4 bases, with 10 bases between them. The germline V gene has CDR1 SEHNR and CDR2 FQNEAQ (reference sequence). The CDR3 DNA is TGTGCCAGCAGCTTAGAACGGTTCGGAGAGACCCAGTACTTC. Protein product: CASSLERFGETQYF.

The chain combines TRBV4-1 with TRBJ1-1; tentative D call: TRBD1 (5 bases). V gave up 2 bases and J gave up 4 bases, with 14 bases separating them. Germline assignment: CDR1 MGHRA and CDR2 YSYEKL. The CDR3 loop spans 15 amino acids. The CDR3 here is CASSQPLMRGTEAFF. The CDR3 DNA follows: TGCGCCAGCAGCCAACCCCTAATGAGGGGCACTGAAGCTTTCTTT.

Here the CDR3 DNA reads TGTGCCAGCAGCCAAGTAGTCAGGAGCGAAGATACGCAGTATTTT. Protein product: CASSQVVRSEDTQYF. The rearrangement joins TRBV4-2 to TRBJ2-3; D unresolved. Trimming pared 1 base from V and 5 bases from J, leaving 13 bases between. Germline V gene data show CDR1 as LGHNA and CDR2 as YNFKEQ. The CDR3 runs 15 residues.

This clone has only a few counts. The CDR3 spells CASSSRGYYEKLFF. The CDR3 nucleotides read TGCGCCAGCAGCTCCCGGGGTTACTATGAAAAACTGTTTTTT. The J gene is TRBJ1-4, the V gene TRBV5-1; the D is unclear. In germline, CDR1 is SGHRS, CDR2 YFSETQ. This CDR3 is 14 amino acids long. Trimming stripped 3 bases from V and 6 bases from J, with 12 bases between.

This clone was picked up a small number of times. The chain couples TRBV9 to TRBJ1-2; 8 nucleotides agree with TRBD1. V shed 4 bases and J 0 bases; nucleotides not matched to a gene: 5. In germline, CDR1 is SGDLS, CDR2 YYNGEE. The CDR3 totals 15 residues. The CDR3 sequence: CASSLSGQANYGYTF. Written as DNA, the CDR3 is TGTGCCAGCAGCTTATCGGGACAGGCTAACTATGGCTACACCTTC.

The CDR3 bases are TGCGCCAGCAGCCAAGATAAGGCGGGGTACACAGATACGCAGTATTTT. This translates into CASSQDKAGYTDTQYF. V and J are TRBV4-3 and TRBJ2-3; a weak D match, TRBD2 (6 bases). Germline V CDR1 and CDR2: LGHNA, YSLEER. Between the trimmed V and J ends, which lost 0 bases and 2 bases, there was a span of 12 bases. The CDR3 totals 16 residues.

This chain joins TRBV7-3 and TRBJ2-5; D gene ambiguous. This CDR3 is built from 12 residues. The V and J ends lost 2 bases and 5 bases respectively, with 6 bases between them. CDR1 and CDR2 from the germline V gene are SGHTA and FQGTGA. Written as DNA, the CDR3 is TGTGCCAGCAGCTTAGTTGGTGAGACCCAGTACTTC. This encodes CASSLVGETQYF.

This clone was seen more than once but under ten times. V and J are TRBV5-4 and TRBJ1-2, with 7 bases identical to TRBD1. CDR1 SGHNT and CDR2 YYREEE come from the germline V gene (reference sequence). The V gene end was trimmed by 2 bases and the J gene end by 1 base; junction bases not matched to a gene: 5. The CDR3 is 15 residues long. The CDR3 sequence: CASSLTGEHNYGYTF. CDR3 nucleotide sequence: TGTGCCAGCAGCTTAACAGGGGAACATAACTATGGCTACACCTTC.

Comments on this clone: Other DNA sequences within the sample encode an identical CDR3. The chain combines TRBV15 with TRBJ2-1, with no clear D. Germline-derived CDR1 and CDR2 are LNHNV and YYDKDF (reference sequence). This CDR3 is 13 amino acids long. The germline V and J ends were trimmed by 1 base and 7 bases, with 8 bases remaining between them. The CDR3 is CATSRVRVNEQFF. CDR3 nucleotides: TGTGCCACCAGCAGAGTTCGAGTGAATGAGCAGTTCTTC.

The V gene is TRBV7-9, the J gene TRBJ2-5; D gene ambiguous. The CDR3 is 14 residues long. V lost 4 bases, J lost 4 bases, and 13 bases lay in between. The germline V gene encodes CDR1 SEHNR and CDR2 FQNEAQ (reference sequence). This chain's CDR3 is CASSSQASGETQYF. As DNA, the CDR3 is TGTGCCAGCAGCTCCCAGGCGTCGGGAGAGACCCAGTACTTC.

The V gene is TRBV6-1, the J gene TRBJ2-2, with 7 bases matching TRBD1. Germline trimming cut 6 bases from V and 3 bases from J; bases unmatched to any gene: 4. In germline, CDR1 is MNHNS, CDR2 SASEGT. There are 14 residues in the CDR3. As DNA, the CDR3 is TGTGCCAGCAGCCCGGACAGGTACACCGGGGAGCTGTTTTTT. Its translation: CASSPDRYTGELFF.

The chain combines TRBV7-9 with TRBJ1-2; 7 nucleotides line up with TRBD1. Germline values: CDR1 SEHNR, CDR2 FQNEAQ (reference sequence). V was clipped by 4 bases and J by 0 bases; unmatched bases: 11. This CDR3 has 17 amino acids. CDR3 sequence: CASSSRQGPSTNYGYTF. The CDR3 region has the DNA TGTGCCAGCAGCTCGAGACAGGGTCCCTCTACTAACTATGGCTACACCTTC.

This clone has more than one count but fewer than ten. The chain carries TRBV18 and TRBJ2-3; 10 bases line up with TRBD2. This CDR3 is built from 15 residues. V lost 3 bases to trimming and J lost 6 bases; unmatched junction nucleotides: 6. In germline, CDR1 is KGHSH, CDR2 LQKENI. The CDR3 loop reads CASSPSGREEDTQYF. Written as DNA, the CDR3 is TGTGCCAGCTCACCGAGCGGGAGGGAGGAGGATACGCAGTATTTT.

In its sample, this clone was seen a few times. The V call is TRBV29-1, the J call TRBJ2-1; TRBD1 matches 9 bases. Germline V CDR1 and CDR2: SQVTM, ANQGSEA. Trimming took 5 bases from V and 4 from J; bases not matched to a gene: 9. CDR3 length equals 15 residues. CDR3: CSVPGQGNLYNEQFF. DNA for the CDR3: TGCAGCGTTCCGGGACAGGGAAATTTATACAATGAGCAGTTCTTC.

V is TRBV7-2 and J is TRBJ2-2; 8 bases line up with TRBD1. CDR1 and CDR2 (germline): SGHTA, FQGNSA. The CDR3 consists of 14 residues. Unmatched junction bases numbered 7, after V lost 8 bases and J lost 5 bases. CDR3 nucleotide sequence: TGTGCCAGCGGGCGACAGGGGACAACCGGGGAGCTGTTTTTT. This sequence encodes CASGRQGTTGELFF.

This sequence joins TRBV5-1 and TRBJ2-3, with D perhaps matching TRBD1 (6 bases). Trimming shortened V by 4 bases and J by 2 bases, and 14 bases separated the two germline ends. Germline V gene data show CDR1 as SGHRS and CDR2 as YFSETQ. This CDR3 contains 15 residues. The CDR3, as DNA: TGCGCCAGCAGCGAGAGGACAGCCGACACAGATACGCAGTATTTT. This codes for CASSERTADTDTQYF.